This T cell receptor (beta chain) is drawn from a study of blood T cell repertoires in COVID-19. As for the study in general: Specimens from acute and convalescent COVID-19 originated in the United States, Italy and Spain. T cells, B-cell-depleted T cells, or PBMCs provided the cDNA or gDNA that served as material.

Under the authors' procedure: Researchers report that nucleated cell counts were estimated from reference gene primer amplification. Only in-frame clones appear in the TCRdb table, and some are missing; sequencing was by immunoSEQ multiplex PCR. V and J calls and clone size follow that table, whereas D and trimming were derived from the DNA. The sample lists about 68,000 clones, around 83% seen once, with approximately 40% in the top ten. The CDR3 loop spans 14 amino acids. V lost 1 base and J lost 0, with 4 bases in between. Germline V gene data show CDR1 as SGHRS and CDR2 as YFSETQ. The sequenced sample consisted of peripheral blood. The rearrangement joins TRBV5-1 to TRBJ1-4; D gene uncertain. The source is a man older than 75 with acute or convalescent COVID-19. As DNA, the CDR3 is TGCGCCAGCAGCTTGACAACAACTAATGAAAAACTGTTTTTT. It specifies CASSLTTTNEKLFF.